Below are 9 T cell receptor beta chains sequenced from a single sample in a study. TCRdb recomputed calls from the 5' RACE reads with MiXCR, one row per CDR3 protein. The profile shows about 62,000 distinct CDR3 sequences, under 35% of them singletons. Sequences were obtained from tumor-infiltrating naive CD4+ T cells sorted from the breast tumor. This sample's subset: naive CD4+ T cells, CD4+CD45RA+CD25-. Source of these receptors: a female donor with breast cancer.

The V call is TRBV27, the J call TRBJ2-7; D is uncertain. Germline assignment: CDR1 MNHEY and CDR2 SMNVEV (reference sequence). Trimming removed 0 bases from V and 3 bases from J, with 12 bases in between. The CDR3 has 15 residues. The CDR3: CASSLSSSLDYEQYF. CDR3 nucleotide sequence: TGTGCCAGCAGTTTATCGTCTAGTCTTGACTACGAGCAGTACTTC.

This clonotype was counted between two and nine times. The chain is built from TRBV20-1 and TRBJ1-6, with 8 bases identical to TRBD1. Unmatched junction bases numbered 7, after V lost 5 bases and J lost 7 bases. The CDR3 length is 14 residues. CDR1 is DFQATT, CDR2 SNEGSKA, per germline (reference sequence). CDR3 DNA: TGCAGTGCTTTGGACGGGACAGGAAATTCACCCCTCCACTTT. Translated, it gives CSALDGTGNSPLHF.

This clonotype has at least ten counts. The J gene is TRBJ2-5, the V gene TRBV29-1; D may be TRBD1 or TRBD2 (6 bases each). V lost 3 bases to trimming and J lost 3 bases, with 14 bases between them. Germline V gives CDR1 SQVTM, CDR2 ANQGSEA. This CDR3 comprises 14 residues. CDR3 sequence: CSVDRGLSEETQYF. CDR3 sequence (DNA): TGCAGCGTTGACCGGGGGCTGAGTGAAGAGACCCAGTACTTC.

This clonotype was detected a few times. V gene TRBV20-1 combines with J gene TRBJ2-5; 12 bases map to TRBD2. Unmatched junction bases numbered 4, after V lost 4 bases and J lost 4 bases. Germline CDR1 reads DFQATT; CDR2 reads SNEGSKA (reference sequence). The CDR3 extends over 14 amino acids. This CDR3 reads CSAKVGLAGETQYF. Written as DNA, the CDR3 is TGCAGTGCTAAGGTGGGACTAGCGGGAGAGACCCAGTACTTC.

This clonotype came up once. The genes are TRBV20-1 and TRBJ2-3; 14 bases are shared with TRBD2. Trimming cost V 5 bases and J 5 bases; bases outside gene matches: 6. CDR1 and CDR2 from the germline V gene are DFQATT and SNEGSKA (reference sequence). The CDR3 consists of 15 residues. CDR3 coding DNA: TGCAGTGCTTCTCAGACTAGCGGGAGGGGAGATACGCAGTATTTT. Its translation is CSASQTSGRGDTQYF.

This chain uses TRBV20-1 with TRBJ1-1; TRBD1 is a possible D gene (5 bases). This CDR3 has 13 amino acids. CDR1 DFQATT and CDR2 SNEGSKA come from the germline V gene (reference sequence). V lost 6 bases, J lost 2 bases, and 13 bases lay in between. The CDR3 DNA is TGCAGTGCCGCGGGGCAGACTAACACTGAAGCTTTCTTT. Encoded protein: CSAAGQTNTEAFF.

V is TRBV5-1 and J is TRBJ2-2; D gene unclear. V was trimmed by 2 bases and J by 1 base, leaving 6 bases between them. This CDR3 contains 14 residues. From germline, CDR1 is SGHRS and CDR2 YFSETQ. CDR3 protein: CASSLLMNTGELFF. The CDR3 region has the DNA TGCGCCAGCAGCTTACTGATGAACACCGGGGAGCTGTTTTTT. Complete variable domain (other parts from reference TRBV5-1 and TRBJ2-2): KAGVTQTPRYLIKTRGQQVTLSCSPISGHRSVSWYQQTPGQGLQFLFEYFSETQRNKGNFPGRFSGRQFSNSRSEMNVSTLELGDSALYLCASSLLMNTGELFFGEGSRLTVL.

This clonotype has more than one count but fewer than ten. The chain is built from TRBV2 and TRBJ2-5, with D tentatively TRBD2 (6 bases). The CDR3 length is 13 residues. The ends were cut back, 5 bases at V and 2 bases at J, with 9 bases in the middle. CDR1 is SNHLY, CDR2 FYNNEI, per germline. The CDR3 DNA reads TGTGCCAGCAGTATGACTAGACAAGAGACCCAGTACTTC. It encodes CASSMTRQETQYF.

The V call is TRBV7-9, the J call TRBJ2-1; maybe TRBD2 (5 bases). This CDR3 is built from 16 residues. V gave up 2 bases and J gave up 1 base, with 12 bases separating them. Looked up from germline, CDR1 is SEHNR and CDR2 is FQNEAQ (reference sequence). The CDR3 reads CASSLLVAISYNEQFF. In DNA form, the CDR3 reads TGTGCCAGCAGCTTATTGGTAGCGATATCCTACAATGAGCAGTTCTTC.